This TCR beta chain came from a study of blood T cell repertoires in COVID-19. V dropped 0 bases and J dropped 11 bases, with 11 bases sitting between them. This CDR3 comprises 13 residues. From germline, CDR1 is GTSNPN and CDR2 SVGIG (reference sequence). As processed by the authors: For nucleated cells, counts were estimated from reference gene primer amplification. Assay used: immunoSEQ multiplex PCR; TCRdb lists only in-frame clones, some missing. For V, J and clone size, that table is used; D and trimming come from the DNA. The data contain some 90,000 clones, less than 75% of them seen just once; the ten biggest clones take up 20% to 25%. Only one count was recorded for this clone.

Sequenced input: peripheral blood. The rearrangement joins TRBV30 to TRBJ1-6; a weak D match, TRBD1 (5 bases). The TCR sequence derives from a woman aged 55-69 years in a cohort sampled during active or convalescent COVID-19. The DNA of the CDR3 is TGTGCCTGGAGTGTACGGGGGGGGACACCCCTCCACTTT. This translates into CAWSVRGGTPLHF.